What follows are 21 T cell receptor beta chains derived from one specimen sequenced in a study of cytomegalovirus exposure and HLA in healthy donors. This table comes from immunoSEQ multiplex PCR, and its TCRdb copy is limited to in-frame clones, with some not included. The sample records about 38,000 clones, 80% to 95% being singletons. The sample consisted of PBMCs. The receptors derive from a man between 18 and 35 years old in good health and CMV-seronegative.

This chain joins TRBV25-1 and TRBJ2-2, with TRBD1 matching over 7 bases. This CDR3 region has 12 residues. CDR1 MGHDK and CDR2 SYGVNS come from the germline V gene. V was pared by 8 bases and J by 7 bases, with 4 bases of the junction left unmatched. For the CDR3, the DNA is TGTGCCAGCTACAGGGGAGACGGGGAGCTGTTTTTT. Its protein product is CASYRGDGELFF.

This clone has more than one count but fewer than ten. The chain uses TRBV7-9 and TRBJ2-7, with TRBD2 matching over 7 bases. The CDR3 covers 16 residues. Germline CDR1 reads SEHNR; CDR2 reads FQNEAQ (reference sequence). With 1 base clipped from V and 3 bases from J, the junction kept 9 bases outside the gene matches. The CDR3 is CASSLGMAGEDYEQYF. CDR3 sequence (DNA): TGTGCCAGCAGCTTAGGGATGGCGGGGGAGGACTACGAGCAGTACTTC.

This chain connects TRBV27 to TRBJ2-6, with D possibly being TRBD2 (6 bases). Germline assignment: CDR1 MNHEY and CDR2 SMNVEV (reference sequence). The CDR3 length is 18 residues. With 5 bases removed from V and 0 bases from J, the gap between germline ends came to 17 bases. DNA of the CDR3: TGTGCCAGCAGTCCCCGAGGAGCGGGCCTCTCTGGGGCCAACGTCCTGACTTTC. Translated, it gives CASSPRGAGLSGANVLTF.

This clone has just one count. The chain has TRBV27 and TRBJ1-1; 7 bases map to TRBD1. V lost 8 bases to trimming and J lost 0 bases; unmatched junction nucleotides: 6. Per germline, CDR1 MNHEY and CDR2 SMNVEV (reference sequence). This CDR3 comprises 14 residues. The CDR3 DNA sequence: TGTGCCAGCCCTGGGACAGAGATGAACACTGAAGCTTTCTTT. Protein sequence: CASPGTEMNTEAFF.

This clone was observed a single time. The DNA for the CDR3 is TGTGCCAGCAGACCTGGGGGAGGGTCGACTGAAGCTTTCTTT. This gives the protein CASRPGGGSTEAFF. V and J are TRBV5-5 and TRBJ1-1; perhaps TRBD1 as D (5 bases). Germline V lookup: CDR1 SGHKS, CDR2 YYEKEE (reference sequence). V was trimmed by 5 bases and J by 5 bases, leaving 16 bases between them. CDR3 length: 14 amino acids.

This chain links TRBV7-8 with TRBJ1-1; the D gene is possibly TRBD1 (5 bases). This CDR3 is 14 amino acids long. Trimming left V 1 base short and J 0 bases short, with 6 bases between. CDR1 is SGHVS, CDR2 FQNEAQ, per germline. As DNA, the CDR3 is TGTGCCAGCAGCTTAGGACAGATGAACACTGAAGCTTTCTTT. Translating gives CASSLGQMNTEAFF.

The V gene is TRBV10-1, the J gene TRBJ1-1; D might be TRBD1 (5 bases). The CDR3 totals 14 residues. Trimming stripped 6 bases from V and 0 bases from J, with 11 bases between. CDR1 is WNHNN and CDR2 is SYGVQD in the germline V gene (reference sequence). CDR3 amino acids: CASSSAGLNTEAFF. The CDR3 DNA reads as TGCGCCAGCAGCTCCGCAGGGTTGAACACTGAAGCTTTCTTT.

The chain has TRBV30 and TRBJ2-3, with 10 bases lining up with TRBD2. This CDR3 region has 16 residues. V dropped 4 bases and J dropped 4; count of bases not matched to a gene: 11. CDR1 and CDR2 (germline): GTSNPN, SVGIG (reference sequence). The CDR3 is CAWNLFSSGRSDTQYF. CDR3 nucleotides: TGTGCCTGGAATCTATTTTCTAGCGGGAGATCAGATACGCAGTATTTT.

This chain joins TRBV7-3 and TRBJ2-5; 10 bases match TRBD1. The CDR3 consists of 13 residues. The germline CDR1 and CDR2 sequences are SGHTA and FQGTGA. Trimming cost V 5 bases and J 5 bases; bases outside gene matches: 2. CDR3 sequence reads: CASSRTGGETQYF. CDR3 DNA sequence: TGTGCCAGCAGCCGGACAGGGGGGGAGACCCAGTACTTC.

The CDR3 nucleotides read TGCGCCAGCAGCCTAGGGACAGGGGGCGTTGGCACTGAAGCTTTCTTT. It is translated as CASSLGTGGVGTEAFF. The J gene is TRBJ1-1, the V gene TRBV5-1, with TRBD1 matching over 12 bases. The CDR3 consists of 16 residues. V lost 4 bases and J lost 4; bases outside the gene matches: 8. Germline values: CDR1 SGHRS, CDR2 YFSETQ.

The chain couples TRBV27 to TRBJ2-7; the D gene is possibly TRBD2 (6 bases). V dropped 3 bases and J dropped 6 bases, with 18 bases sitting between them. The CDR3 sequence is 15 residues long. Germline V gives CDR1 MNHEY, CDR2 SMNVEV (reference sequence). This CDR3 is CASSFAGLTASEQYF. In DNA form, the CDR3 reads TGTGCCAGCAGTTTCGCGGGACTGACTGCATCCGAGCAGTACTTC.

The count of this clone is one. The chain joins TRBV7-9 to TRBJ2-7; a weak D match, TRBD1 (6 bases). The CDR3 is made up of 13 amino acids. The germline V gene has CDR1 SEHNR and CDR2 FQNEAQ (reference sequence). V shed 6 bases and J shed 6 bases, with 15 bases lying between them. CDR3 protein: CASSPTTGTEQYF. DNA of the CDR3: TGTGCCAGCAGTCCGACCACAGGGACCGAGCAGTACTTC.

The chain uses TRBV2 and TRBJ1-4; tentative D call: TRBD1 (5 bases). Germline CDR1 is SNHLY and CDR2 is FYNNEI. CDR3 length equals 13 residues. V lost 8 bases and J lost 5, with 12 bases in between. DNA of the CDR3: TGTGCCAGCCAGGACACCATGAATGAAAAACTGTTTTTT. Protein product: CASQDTMNEKLFF.

This clone was observed a single time. V and J are TRBV5-1 and TRBJ2-3; 10 bases line up with TRBD1. J was trimmed by 0 bases and V by 3 bases; bases with no gene match: 10. The CDR3 totals 18 residues. Germline CDR1 reads SGHRS; CDR2 reads YFSETQ. The CDR3 nucleotides read TGCGCCAGCAGCTCTTCCACGACAGGGGGCGGAAGCACAGATACGCAGTATTTT. This codes for CASSSSTTGGGSTDTQYF.

The chain recombines TRBV2 with TRBJ1-1; 9 bases line up with TRBD1. The ends lost 5 bases at V and 2 bases at J; junction bases unmatched: 6. The CDR3 spans 15 residues. Germline V gene sequence: CDR1 SNHLY, CDR2 FYNNEI. The CDR3 bases are TGTGCCAGCAGTCCGTGGACAGGGGTTAACACTGAAGCTTTCTTT. This translates into CASSPWTGVNTEAFF.

The CDR3 spells CASSATGANTEAFF. The CDR3, as DNA: TGTGCCAGCAGCGCGACAGGGGCGAACACTGAAGCTTTCTTT. V usage is TRBV9 and J usage is TRBJ1-1, with 8 bases identical to TRBD1. CDR1 is SGDLS and CDR2 is YYNGEE in the germline V gene. The J segment lost 1 base and the V segment lost 3 bases, leaving 2 bases of the junction unmatched. CDR3 length: 14 amino acids.

V and J are TRBV6-1 and TRBJ1-4, with 9 nucleotides matching TRBD1. The germline CDR1 and CDR2 sequences are MNHNS and SASEGT. The CDR3 consists of 14 residues. The junction had 3 bases not matched to a gene; V was cut back by 5 bases and J by 5 bases. The CDR3 region is CASSLGTGNEKLFF. The CDR3 nucleotides are TGTGCCAGCAGTCTTGGGACAGGGAATGAAAAACTGTTTTTT.

The J gene is TRBJ1-2, the V gene TRBV6-6, with 8 nucleotides matching TRBD1. The CDR3 totals 13 residues. CDR1 MNHNY and CDR2 SVGAGI come from the germline V gene (reference sequence). The V gene end was trimmed by 6 bases and the J gene end by 8 bases; junction bases not matched to a gene: 8. This chain's CDR3 is CASRSGQGRGYTF. The CDR3 coding sequence is TGTGCCAGCAGATCCGGACAGGGAAGGGGCTACACCTTC.

This chain joins TRBV7-3 and TRBJ2-3, with D tentatively TRBD2 (6 bases). The V gene lost 1 base and the J gene lost 1 base, with 9 bases spanning the gap. The CDR3 length is 15 residues. Per the germline V gene, CDR1 is SGHTA and CDR2 is FQGTGA. CDR3 sequence: CASSLKSSGTDTQYF. The CDR3 DNA reads as TGTGCCAGCAGCTTAAAGTCTAGCGGCACAGATACGCAGTATTTT.

The gene calls are TRBV2 and TRBJ1-5, with unresolved D. This CDR3 spans 15 amino acids. V was pared by 1 base and J by 7 bases, with 14 bases between. Germline-derived CDR1 and CDR2 are SNHLY and FYNNEI. CDR3 protein: CASSEGSGITQPQHF. Here the CDR3 DNA reads TGTGCCAGCAGTGAAGGATCGGGGATTACCCAGCCCCAGCATTTT.

V gene TRBV9 combines with J gene TRBJ2-6; maybe TRBD1 (6 bases). The germline CDR1 and CDR2 sequences are SGDLS and YYNGEE. This CDR3 spans 17 amino acids. V lost 3 bases and J 0 bases, leaving 13 bases between the germline ends. Here the CDR3 DNA reads TGTGCCAGCAGCGGATGGACAGCCACCTCTGGGGCCAACGTCCTGACTTTC. Protein: CASSGWTATSGANVLTF.